The sequence of this T cell receptor beta chain was determined in a study of blood T cell repertoires in COVID-19 (dated by TCRdb to 2018 to 2021). Study-wide context: Samples from collaborators originated in the United States, Italy and Spain and spanned both the acute and convalescent phases of COVID-19. The material from the prospective study consisted of cDNA or gDNA derived from T cells, B-cell-depleted T cells, or PBMCs. Where available, HLA class I and class II types were taken from metadata supplied by the sample provider and were not determined by assay-based typing. Deeply sampled blood TCRbeta repertoires from subjects exposed to, actively infected with, or recovered from COVID-19 were included in the dataset. The samples were drawn from two sources: the first 160 participants of the ongoing ImmuneRACE study, and fewer than 1,500 subjects contributed by 6 global collaborators. The repertoires were released in a freely available public database intended as a resource for research on the immune response to SARS-CoV-2. A de-identified subject ID, COVID-19 status, age in years and sex were almost always included in the sample metadata.

On this clone: Its binding antigen is unknown. No much larger clone is present one base from it, and per-base qualities are unavailable.

Measured from the cysteine to the phenylalanine, the CDR3 is 13 residues long. Only CDR3 DNA remains: 39 bases, in frame from the first base. V and J lose 4 bases and 4 bases, and a span of 11 bases separates them. The germline V gene (reference sequence) gives CDR1 as GTSNPN and CDR2 as SVGIG. Findings and caveats that apply to the study as a whole: The amount of clinical and demographic metadata varied by source and participant and was provided uncurated.

The collaborating institutions used their own protocols to collect whole blood in K2EDTA tubes. For TCRbeta analysis, collaborators shipped samples as frozen whole blood, isolated PBMCs, or DNA extracted from either of those sample types. TCRbeta CDR3 regions were amplified from genomic DNA by means of the immunoSEQ Assay, a bias-controlled multiplex PCR. The paper's data handling went like this. The number of nucleated cells in each sample was estimated by amplification of reference gene primers within the assay. Sequence reads were collapsed and filtered to measure the absolute abundance of every unique TCRbeta CDR3 rearrangement. For each sample, productive Simpson clonality was calculated as the square root of Simpson's diversity index across productive rearrangements. The table was pulled from immuneACCESS by TCRdb, which kept in-frame rearrangements only. Such tables lose some clones; where checked, under half of the loss comes from unresolved V genes, and the rest has no known cause. V, J and clone size reflect that table, while D and trimming were determined from the DNA. The sample table lists approximately 260,000 clones, approximately 85% of them with a count of one. The ten largest clones take up 9.5% to 12% of the sample.

The chain is assembled from TRBV30 and TRBJ1-5; a tentative D match to TRBD1 spans 6 bases. The receptor was isolated from a woman aged 70-85 years with acute or convalescent COVID-19. The sample was peripheral blood. The DNA sequence is TGTGCCTGGAAACAGGGAGGGAATCAGCCCCAGCATTTT. It translates to CAWKQGGNQPQHF.